The 18 T cell receptor beta chains below come from one sample, sequenced in a study of cytomegalovirus exposure and HLA in healthy donors. TCRdb's table, derived via immunoSEQ multiplex PCR, lists solely in-frame clones and lacks some. The table lists roughly 350,000 clones, more than 80% of them singletons. The sequenced sample was PBMCs. The receptors here all came from a woman between 18 and 30 years old in good health and CMV-seronegative.

This sequence joins TRBV6-6 and TRBJ1-2; 9 bases agree with TRBD1. V lost 7 bases and J lost 5; bases outside the gene matches: 14. The CDR3 is 16 residues long. The V gene's germline CDR1 is MNHNY and CDR2 SVGAGI (reference sequence). The CDR3: CASTPGLDRGGYGYTF. The CDR3 DNA follows: TGTGCCAGCACCCCGGGGTTGGACAGGGGAGGGTATGGCTACACCTTC.

This chain links TRBV18 with TRBJ2-3; tentatively, D is TRBD2 (5 bases). The V end was cut by 1 base, the J end by 5 bases, with 10 bases between. The CDR3 totals 14 residues. The V gene's germline CDR1 is KGHSH and CDR2 LQKENI. CDR3 residues: CASSPRREVDTQYF. CDR3 sequence (DNA): TGTGCCAGCTCACCACGACGGGAAGTAGATACGCAGTATTTT.

The chain recombines TRBV20-1 with TRBJ1-4, with TRBD1 as a possible D gene (6 bases). Between the trimmed V and J ends, which lost 8 bases and 8 bases, there was a span of 12 bases. The CDR3 length is 11 residues. CDR1 and CDR2 (germline): DFQATT, SNEGSKA (reference sequence). In nucleotides, the CDR3 is TGCAGTACCCGGGACAAAGAAAAACTGTTTTTT. Amino acid sequence: CSTRDKEKLFF.

The rearrangement uses TRBV9 and TRBJ2-7, with 9 bases fitting TRBD1. CDR3 size: 15 residues. Germline CDR1 reads SGDLS; CDR2 reads YYNGEE. The V and J ends lost 3 bases and 2 bases, in that order; junction bases with no gene match: 6. CDR3: CASSGDRDAPYEQYF. The CDR3 nucleotides read TGTGCCAGCAGCGGGGACAGGGACGCACCCTACGAGCAGTACTTC. The full variable domain, rest sourced from reference TRBV9 and TRBJ2-7, is DSGVTQTPKHLITATGQRVTLRCSPRSGDLSVYWYQQSLDQGLQFLIQYYNGEERAKGNILERFSAQQFPDLHSELNLSSLELGDSALYFCASSGDRDAPYEQYFGPGTRLTVT.

J is TRBJ2-1 and V is TRBV10-3; TRBD2 is a possible D gene (5 bases). Per germline, CDR1 ENHRY and CDR2 SYGVKD. Trimming removed 6 bases at V and 5 bases at J, with 8 bases between. This CDR3 contains 12 residues. Written as DNA, the CDR3 is TGTGCCATCAGCGAGACTAACAATGAGCAGTTCTTC. Amino acid sequence: CAISETNNEQFF.

Of note for this clone: The same CDR3 also results from other DNA sequences found in this sample. The gene calls are TRBV18 and TRBJ2-3, with 9 bases lining up with TRBD2. CDR1 and CDR2 from the germline V gene are KGHSH and LQKENI. This CDR3 comprises 16 residues. V was pared by 0 bases and J by 1 base, with 2 bases of the junction left unmatched. The CDR3 nucleotides read TGTGCCAGCTCACCACCTGCGGGAGGGGGCACAGATACGCAGTATTTT. It encodes CASSPPAGGGTDTQYF.

The V and J genes are TRBV6-5 and TRBJ2-5; 12 positions match TRBD1. Trimming removed 4 bases from V and 5 bases from J; junction bases left unmatched: 8. Germline V gene lookup returns CDR1 MNHEY and CDR2 SVGAGI. The CDR3 runs to 16 residues. CDR3 bases: TGTGCCAGCAGTTTCGGGGGACAGGGGGCAGGGGAGACCCAGTACTTC. Translated: CASSFGGQGAGETQYF.

DNA of the CDR3: TGTGCCTGGAGTCCGGGACTAGCGAGGAATGAGCAGTTCTTC. Its protein is CAWSPGLARNEQFF. This chain uses TRBV30 with TRBJ2-1; TRBD2 aligns across 10 bases. V lost 2 bases to trimming and J lost 7 bases; unmatched junction nucleotides: 5. Germline V gene lookup returns CDR1 GTSNPN and CDR2 SVGIG (reference sequence). The CDR3 is 14 residues long.

The V call is TRBV5-4, the J call TRBJ2-1; 8 nucleotides match TRBD2. There are 16 residues in the CDR3. With V trimmed by 0 bases and J by 3 bases, 5 bases remained unmatched. Per germline, CDR1 SGHNT and CDR2 YYREEE (reference sequence). The CDR3 sequence is CASSLGSSGVYNEQFF. In nucleotides, the CDR3 is TGTGCCAGCAGCTTGGGTAGTAGCGGGGTCTACAATGAGCAGTTCTTC.

The chain links TRBV7-3 to TRBJ2-1, with 13 bases matching TRBD2. V lost 5 bases and J lost 9; bases outside the gene matches: 7. CDR3 size: 15 residues. Per the germline V gene, CDR1 is SGHTA and CDR2 is FQGTGA. The DNA for the CDR3 is TGTGCCAGCAGCCCCCAGGGGACTAGCGGGATTGAGCAGTTCTTC. Translation: CASSPQGTSGIEQFF.

The chain couples TRBV5-6 to TRBJ1-1; maybe TRBD1 (6 bases). Looked up from germline, CDR1 is SGHDT and CDR2 is YYEEEE. The CDR3 contains 15 residues. V dropped 4 bases and J dropped 5 bases, with 18 bases sitting between them. The CDR3 here is CASSPRPRGWTEAFF. CDR3 in DNA: TGTGCCAGCAGCCCCCGTCCTAGGGGGTGGACTGAAGCTTTCTTT.

The chain recombines TRBV7-9 with TRBJ1-2, with D unclear. Germline assignment: CDR1 SEHNR and CDR2 FQNEAQ (reference sequence). CDR3 size: 13 residues. Trimming removed 1 base from V and 8 bases from J, with 11 bases in between. For the CDR3, the DNA is TGTGCCAGCAGCTTAGGAGCACAGCACGGCTACACCTTC. Protein product: CASSLGAQHGYTF.

V usage is TRBV25-1 and J usage is TRBJ1-2, with D possibly TRBD1 on 5 matching bases. In germline, CDR1 is MGHDK, CDR2 SYGVNS. The CDR3 contains 13 residues. V was trimmed by 4 bases and J by 1 base, leaving 7 bases between them. The CDR3 DNA is TGTGCCAGCAGTGCGACAGTTAACTATGGCTACACCTTC. Translated: CASSATVNYGYTF.

The chain couples TRBV11-3 to TRBJ2-3, with D perhaps TRBD2 (5 bases). The germline V gene has CDR1 SGHNT and CDR2 YENEEA. With 5 bases removed from V and 2 bases from J, the gap between germline ends came to 11 bases. CDR3 size: 14 residues. As DNA, the CDR3 is TGTGCCAGCAGCGCCCCCGGGAACACAGATACGCAGTATTTT. It yields the protein CASSAPGNTDTQYF.

This clone was counted between two and nine times. V gene TRBV5-1 combines with J gene TRBJ2-5, with 13 bases that match TRBD2. The V gene end was trimmed by 4 bases and the J gene end by 3 bases; junction bases not matched to a gene: 3. The CDR3 runs 15 residues. Germline loops: CDR1 SGHRS, CDR2 YFSETQ. As DNA, the CDR3 is TGCGCCAGCAGCCCCGGGACTAGCGGGGAAGAGACCCAGTACTTC. Its protein product is CASSPGTSGEETQYF.

This chain connects TRBV4-3 to TRBJ1-4; TRBD1 matches at 10 bases. Germline-derived CDR1 and CDR2 are LGHNA and YSLEER. The CDR3 consists of 13 residues. Losses at the gene ends were 4 bases for V and 7 bases for J; bases not matched to a gene: 0. For the CDR3, the DNA is TGCGCCAGCAGCCGGACAGGGGGTGAAAAACTGTTTTTT. It codes for CASSRTGGEKLFF.

The CDR3 here is CASSLNTGVYGYTF. The CDR3 region has the DNA TGCGCCAGCAGCTTGAACACAGGGGTCTATGGCTACACCTTC. This sequence joins TRBV5-1 and TRBJ1-2; 7 bases agree with TRBD1. There are 14 residues in the CDR3. Germline lookup yields CDR1 SGHRS and CDR2 YFSETQ. After removal of 1 base from V and 4 bases from J, the junction contained 4 bases not matched to a gene.

The rearrangement uses TRBV6-6 and TRBJ2-7, with 7 bases matching TRBD2. The CDR3 has 14 residues. Germline V gene data show CDR1 as MNHNY and CDR2 as SVGAGI (reference sequence). The V segment lost 7 bases and the J segment 1 base; nucleotides outside the gene matches: 7. Written as DNA, the CDR3 is TGTGCCAGCACCTTAGCGGGTAAATCCTACGAGCAGTACTTC. Its protein product is CASTLAGKSYEQYF.